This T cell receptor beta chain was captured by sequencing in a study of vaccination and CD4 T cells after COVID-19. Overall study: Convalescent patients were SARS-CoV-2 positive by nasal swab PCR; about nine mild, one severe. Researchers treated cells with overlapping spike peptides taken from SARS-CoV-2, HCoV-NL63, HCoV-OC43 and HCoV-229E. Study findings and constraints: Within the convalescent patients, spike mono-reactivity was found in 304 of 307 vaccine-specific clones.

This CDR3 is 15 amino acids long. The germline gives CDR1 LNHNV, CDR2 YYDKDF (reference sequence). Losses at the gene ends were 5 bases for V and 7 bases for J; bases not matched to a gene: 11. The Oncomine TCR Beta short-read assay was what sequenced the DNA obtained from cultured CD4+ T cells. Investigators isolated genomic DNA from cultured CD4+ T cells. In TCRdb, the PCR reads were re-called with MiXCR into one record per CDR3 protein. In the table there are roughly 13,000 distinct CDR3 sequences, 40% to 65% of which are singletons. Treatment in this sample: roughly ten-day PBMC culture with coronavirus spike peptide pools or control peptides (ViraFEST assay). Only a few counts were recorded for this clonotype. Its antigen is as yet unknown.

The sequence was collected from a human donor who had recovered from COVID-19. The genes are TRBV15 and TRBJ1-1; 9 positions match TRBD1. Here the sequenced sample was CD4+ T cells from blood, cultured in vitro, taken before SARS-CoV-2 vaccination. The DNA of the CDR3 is TGTGCCACCAGCCGAACGACAGGGGGAATGAGTGAAGCTTTCTTT. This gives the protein CATSRTTGGMSEAFF.